The following is a T cell receptor (beta chain) sequence with its context. The data stem from a study of T cell responses to AZD1222 COVID-19 vaccine. V was cut by 2 bases and J by 3 bases, with 14 bases left in between. The CDR3 consists of 15 residues. The germline CDR1 and CDR2 sequences are SQVTM and ANQGSEA. Sequencing was performed with immunoSEQ multiplex PCR; in TCRdb, only in-frame clones are kept and a portion is missing. The sample includes approximately 120,000 clones, 89% of them seen just once. Here the sequenced sample was peripheral blood, taken on day 0 of AZD1222 vaccination. V is TRBV29-1 and J is TRBJ2-1, with D possibly being TRBD2 (6 bases). This sequence was found in an adult in good health. The CDR3 is CSVEIGDSYYNEQFF. The CDR3 DNA sequence: TGCAGCGTTGAAATTGGGGACTCCTACTACAATGAGCAGTTCTTC.